The 31 T cell receptor beta chains given below trace back to one sample, sequenced in a study of shared clonotypes between healthy human individuals. Assay: immunoSEQ multiplex PCR; the TCRdb copy retains only in-frame clones and omits some. The table includes fewer than 650,000 clones, around 77% detected once. The sample was PBMCs. The receptors were sampled from a woman aged 40 to 55 in good health. Some clones in this sample may be carry-over from other donors' samples.

This clone occurred many times. J is TRBJ1-4 and V is TRBV6-5; 11 bases are a match to TRBD1. The V gene end was trimmed by 4 bases and the J gene end by 8 bases; junction bases not matched to a gene: 9. The CDR3 totals 16 residues. Per germline, CDR1 MNHEY and CDR2 SVGAGI. The CDR3 protein is CASSSWTGGGGEKLFF. For the CDR3, the DNA is TGTGCCAGCAGTTCCTGGACAGGGGGCGGAGGGGAAAAACTGTTTTTT.

The chain couples TRBV18 to TRBJ2-5; 14 bases agree with TRBD2. The germline CDR1 and CDR2 sequences are KGHSH and LQKENI. The V gene end was trimmed by 6 bases and the J gene end by 4 bases; junction bases not matched to a gene: 4. The CDR3 is 15 residues long. This CDR3 is CASSSGLAGGETQYF. The DNA for the CDR3 is TGTGCCAGCTCGTCAGGACTAGCGGGAGGAGAGACCCAGTACTTC.

This chain uses TRBV9 with TRBJ2-7; 11 bases fit TRBD1. Losses at the gene ends were 1 base for V and 2 bases for J; bases not matched to a gene: 5. CDR3 size: 16 residues. In germline, CDR1 is SGDLS, CDR2 YYNGEE. As DNA, the CDR3 is TGTGCCAGCAGCGTAATGGACAGGGGGCTCCCCTACGAGCAGTACTTC. It translates to CASSVMDRGLPYEQYF.

The chain links TRBV7-9 to TRBJ1-1; D not certain. The CDR3 totals 15 residues. Germline CDR1 reads SEHNR; CDR2 reads FQNEAQ (reference sequence). V was pared by 4 bases and J by 2 bases, with 14 bases between. CDR3 loop: CASSYRGGGNTEAFF. The DNA of the CDR3 is TGTGCCAGCAGCTATAGAGGCGGCGGAAACACTGAAGCTTTCTTT.

Comments on this clone: This clone may be a read error of a much larger clone one base away. The chain uses TRBV28 and TRBJ1-5, with TRBD1 matching 9 bases. The germline V gene has CDR1 MDHEN and CDR2 SYDVKM. This CDR3 has 15 amino acids. This chain's CDR3 is CAGSPGQGYNQPQHF. CDR3 bases: TGTGCCGGCAGCCCGGGACAGGGCTACAATCAGCCCCAGCATTTT. Drawing the rest from reference TRBV28 and TRBJ1-5, the complete variable domain is DVKVTQSSRYLVKRTGEKVFLECVQDMDHENMFWYRQDPGLGLRLIYFSYDVKMKEKGDIPEGYSVSREKKERFSLILESASTNQTSMYLCAGSPGQGYNQPQHFGDGTRLSIL.

This clone was observed at least ten times. This sample includes further DNA sequences coding for the same CDR3. This sequence joins TRBV6-1 and TRBJ1-1; a weak D match, TRBD1 (6 bases). CDR3 length equals 13 residues. The germline V gene encodes CDR1 MNHNS and CDR2 SASEGT. V lost 0 bases, J lost 5 bases, and 7 bases lay in between. The CDR3 sequence: CASSEARGTEAFF. CDR3 DNA: TGTGCCAGCAGTGAAGCGAGGGGGACTGAAGCTTTCTTT.

CDR3 in amino acids: CASSLVNGGTEAFF. The CDR3 region has the DNA TGTGCCAGCAGCTTAGTTAACGGGGGCACTGAAGCTTTCTTT. V is TRBV7-9 and J is TRBJ1-1, with D tentatively TRBD1 (5 bases). CDR3 size: 14 residues. V was pared by 1 base and J by 4 bases, with 10 bases between. From germline, CDR1 is SEHNR and CDR2 FQNEAQ (reference sequence).

The genes are TRBV7-2 and TRBJ1-1, with D hard to call. The germline V gene has CDR1 SGHTA and CDR2 FQGNSA. There are 14 residues in the CDR3. Deletions cut 5 bases from V and 1 base from J, with 11 bases between. CDR3 protein: CASSPRGWNTEAFF. The DNA for the CDR3 is TGTGCCAGCAGCCCCCGCGGGTGGAACACTGAAGCTTTCTTT.

About this clone itself: The same CDR3 is also encoded by other DNA sequences in this sample. V is TRBV19 and J is TRBJ2-5, with D uncertain. Germline V CDR1 and CDR2: LNHDA, SQIVND (reference sequence). This CDR3 is 12 amino acids long. The V and J ends lost 0 bases and 5 bases respectively, with 4 bases between them. The CDR3 reads CASSIDRETQYF. The CDR3 DNA sequence: TGTGCCAGTAGTATAGATCGGGAGACCCAGTACTTC.

DNA of the CDR3: TGTGCCAGCAGCGCCTCAGGGGCGAGTGGCTACACCTTC. This sequence encodes CASSASGASGYTF. V gene TRBV7-3 combines with J gene TRBJ1-2; D may be TRBD1 (6 bases). Trimming left V 5 bases short and J 7 bases short, with 14 bases between. The CDR3 length is 13 residues. The V gene's germline CDR1 is SGHTA and CDR2 FQGTGA.

The sample holds one count of this clone. The rearrangement joins TRBV10-3 to TRBJ2-7; TRBD1 agrees at 12 bases. Unmatched junction bases numbered 5, after V lost 7 bases and J lost 4 bases. CDR3 length: 14 residues. Germline V CDR1 and CDR2: ENHRY, SYGVKD. The CDR3 DNA reads as TGTGCCATCAAGGGACAGGGGGCATTGTACGAGCAGTACTTC. This gives the protein CAIKGQGALYEQYF.

This clone occurred a few times. The chain joins TRBV20-1 to TRBJ1-2, with no clear D. Germline V lookup: CDR1 DFQATT, CDR2 SNEGSKA (reference sequence). V lost 1 base to trimming and J lost 7 bases, with 7 bases between them. CDR3 length: 11 residues. This CDR3 reads CSARGRSGYTF. CDR3 nucleotides: TGCAGTGCTAGAGGGCGGAGTGGCTACACCTTC.

The V and J genes are TRBV4-1 and TRBJ2-7; no reliable D call. The CDR3 runs to 16 residues. CDR1 is MGHRA, CDR2 YSYEKL, per germline. Trimming left V 1 base short and J 1 base short, with 14 bases between. The DNA of the CDR3 is TGCGCCAGCAGCCAAGGGTCTGCTTTTCGATCCTACGAGCAGTACTTC. Translation gives CASSQGSAFRSYEQYF.

The CDR3 DNA sequence: TGTGCCAGCAGCTCCACCCCGAGGGGTAGCGGGAGGTATAATGAGCAGTTCTTC. Translated: CASSSTPRGSGRYNEQFF. The chain couples TRBV7-3 to TRBJ2-1; 10 bases are a match to TRBD2. This CDR3 has 18 residues. In germline, CDR1 is SGHTA, CDR2 FQGTGA. V shed 4 bases, J shed 7 bases, and the junction held 16 bases outside the gene matches. Combining the CDR3 with reference TRBV7-3 and TRBJ2-1 gives the whole variable domain GAGVSQTPSNKVTEKGKYVELRCDPISGHTALYWYRQSLGQGPEFLIYFQGTGAADDSGLPNDRFFAVRPEGSVSTLKIQRTERGDSAVYLCASSSTPRGSGRYNEQFFGPGTRLTVL.

The CDR3 spells CASSEDATVSGNTIYF. CDR3 in DNA: TGTGCCAGCAGTGAAGACGCGACGGTCTCTGGAAACACCATATATTTT. This chain links TRBV6-1 with TRBJ1-3; D not resolved. Trimming left V 1 base short and J 0 bases short, with 10 bases between. CDR1 is MNHNS, CDR2 SASEGT, per germline. The CDR3 contains 16 residues.

The chain combines TRBV11-2 with TRBJ2-5; no firm D call. The germline gives CDR1 SGHAT, CDR2 FQNNGV. This CDR3 spans 13 amino acids. The V end lost 6 bases, the J end lost 3 bases, and 11 bases lay between the germline ends. The CDR3 sequence: CASRMTMEETQYF. The CDR3 DNA follows: TGTGCCAGCAGAATGACGATGGAAGAGACCCAGTACTTC.

This clone has a handful of counts. The rearrangement links TRBV5-8 to TRBJ2-7; 8 bases are a match to TRBD1. This CDR3 has 14 amino acids. CDR1 and CDR2 from the germline V gene are SGHTS and YDEGEE. V gave up 2 bases and J gave up 4 bases; unmatched junction bases: 5. CDR3 in amino acids: CASSLTGGLYEQYF. CDR3 sequence (DNA): TGTGCCAGCAGCTTAACAGGGGGTTTATACGAGCAGTACTTC.

As regards this clone: A much larger clone lies one base from this, so it may be a read error. Given the absence of the conserved phenylalanine or tryptophan at the CDR3 end, a read error is likely. This rearrangement joins TRBV29-1 to TRBJ1-1; tentative D call: TRBD1 (5 bases). CDR1 and CDR2 (germline): SQVTM, ANQGSEA. V was trimmed by 3 bases and J by 8 bases, leaving 13 bases between them. The length of the CDR3 is 12 residues. CDR3 nucleotide sequence: TGCAGCGTTGAGGCCGACAGCCTCGAAGCTTTCCTT. Protein: CSVEADSLEAFL.

V gene TRBV5-4 combines with J gene TRBJ2-5; maybe TRBD1 (7 bases). CDR1 is SGHNT and CDR2 is YYREEE in the germline V gene (reference sequence). With 4 bases removed from V and 3 bases from J, the gap between germline ends came to 16 bases. This CDR3 is 15 amino acids long. This CDR3 is CASSPRTGGEETQYF. CDR3 nucleotide sequence: TGTGCCAGCAGCCCCAGGACAGGCGGGGAAGAGACCCAGTACTTC.

CDR3 bases: TGCGCCAGCAGCCAAGTTGCAGGGGGGTCCTATAATTCACCCCTCCACTTT. Its protein is CASSQVAGGSYNSPLHF. The chain carries TRBV4-1 and TRBJ1-6; TRBD1 matches 7 bases. Losses at the gene ends were 1 base for V and 1 base for J; bases not matched to a gene: 4. In germline, CDR1 is MGHRA, CDR2 YSYEKL. The CDR3 has 17 residues.

The chain links TRBV10-3 to TRBJ2-2; TRBD2 matches at 14 bases. Losses at the gene ends were 7 bases for V and 5 bases for J; bases not matched to a gene: 9. The CDR3 has 17 amino acids. The V gene's germline CDR1 is ENHRY and CDR2 SYGVKD. CDR3 residues: CAINPGLAGVETGELFF. The CDR3 DNA reads TGTGCCATCAACCCGGGACTAGCGGGAGTCGAGACCGGGGAGCTGTTTTTT.

As to this clone: Other DNA sequences in the same sample also yield this CDR3. The chain couples TRBV11-3 to TRBJ2-2, with D possibly being TRBD2 (5 bases). Trimming removed 1 base from V and 1 base from J, with 7 bases in between. Germline loops: CDR1 SGHNT, CDR2 YENEEA. The CDR3 runs 15 residues. CDR3 sequence: CASSLVGGNTGELFF. Written as DNA, the CDR3 is TGTGCCAGCAGCTTAGTAGGAGGGAACACCGGGGAGCTGTTTTTT. Full variable domain (outside the CDR3, taken from reference TRBV11-3 and TRBJ2-2): EAGVVQSPRYKIIEKKQPVAFWCNPISGHNTLYWYLQNLGQGPELLIRYENEEAVDDSQLPKDRFSAERLKGVDSTLKIQPAELGDSAVYLCASSLVGGNTGELFFGEGSRLTVL.

The chain recombines TRBV5-1 with TRBJ1-1; D is ambiguous. CDR1 SGHRS and CDR2 YFSETQ come from the germline V gene. The CDR3 contains 13 residues. V was pared by 4 bases and J by 1 base, with 8 bases between. CDR3 coding DNA: TGCGCCAGCAGCCTCCGGGCGAACACTGAAGCTTTCTTT. Translated: CASSLRANTEAFF.

The V gene is TRBV7-8, the J gene TRBJ2-5; tentatively, D is TRBD2 (6 bases). Germline CDR1 is SGHVS and CDR2 is FQNEAQ. CDR3 length: 15 amino acids. V lost 5 bases and J 2 bases, leaving 15 bases between the germline ends. The CDR3 reads CASSPYVGTQETQYF. Written as DNA, the CDR3 is TGTGCCAGCAGCCCCTACGTAGGGACTCAAGAGACCCAGTACTTC.

The rearrangement links TRBV2 to TRBJ2-2, with D tentatively TRBD2 (5 bases). Germline values: CDR1 SNHLY, CDR2 FYNNEI. Deletions cut 4 bases from V and 4 bases from J, with 10 bases between. This CDR3 has 14 amino acids. The DNA for the CDR3 is TGTGCCAGCAGTGCCAGCGGTGGCACCGGGGAGCTGTTTTTT. It encodes CASSASGGTGELFF.

In the case of this clone: One base separates it from a far larger clone, so it is likely a read error. The J gene is TRBJ2-7, the V gene TRBV6-6; TRBD2 matches 10 bases. The CDR3 contains 16 residues. Per germline, CDR1 MNHNY and CDR2 SVGAGI (reference sequence). CDR3 in DNA: TGTGCCAGCAGTTACACGGCTAGCGGGAGCTCCTGCGAGCAGTACTTC. This translates into CASSYTASGSSCEQYF.

This chain joins TRBV6-1 and TRBJ2-6; D could derive from TRBD1 or TRBD2 (5 bases each). Trimming shortened V by 3 bases and J by 0 bases, and 12 bases separated the two germline ends. Per the germline V gene, CDR1 is MNHNS and CDR2 is SASEGT. The CDR3 length is 17 residues. This chain's CDR3 is CASSDRDPGSGANVLTF. The DNA of the CDR3 is TGTGCCAGCAGTGACCGGGACCCCGGCTCTGGGGCCAACGTCCTGACTTTC.

This chain uses TRBV2 with TRBJ2-2; D might be TRBD2 (6 bases). The CDR3 contains 14 residues. V shed 8 bases and J shed 3 bases, with 13 bases lying between them. Germline V gene data show CDR1 as SNHLY and CDR2 as FYNNEI. The CDR3 DNA sequence: TGTGCCAGCGGCCTAGCGTCGGACACCGGGGAGCTGTTTTTT. This sequence encodes CASGLASDTGELFF.

The chain employs TRBV10-3 and TRBJ2-5; 12 bases match TRBD2. Gene TRBJ2-7 matches the end of the DNA better, so the J call may be wrong. The CDR3 loop spans 20 amino acids. The V gene's germline CDR1 is ENHRY and CDR2 SYGVKD. The CDR3 sequence: CAIADPAGLAGPQISYEQYF. Written as DNA, the CDR3 is TGTGCCATCGCGGACCCAGCGGGACTAGCGGGCCCTCAAATCTCCTACGAGCAGTACTTC.

The chain couples TRBV2 to TRBJ1-1; tentatively, D is TRBD1 (6 bases). V gave up 5 bases and J gave up 7 bases, with 14 bases separating them. Germline lookup yields CDR1 SNHLY and CDR2 FYNNEI. CDR3 length: 13 residues. CDR3 in amino acids: CASSLTGTVEAFF. The CDR3 nucleotides read TGTGCCAGCAGTTTGACAGGAACCGTTGAAGCTTTCTTT.

J is TRBJ2-4 and V is TRBV28; 9 bases map to TRBD2. Trimming cost V 1 base and J 9 bases; bases outside gene matches: 10. The germline gives CDR1 MDHEN, CDR2 SYDVKM. The CDR3 covers 16 residues. CDR3 protein: CASSLSGGRAWGIQYF. The DNA for the CDR3 is TGTGCCAGCAGTTTATCAGGCGGGAGGGCCTGGGGCATTCAGTACTTC.